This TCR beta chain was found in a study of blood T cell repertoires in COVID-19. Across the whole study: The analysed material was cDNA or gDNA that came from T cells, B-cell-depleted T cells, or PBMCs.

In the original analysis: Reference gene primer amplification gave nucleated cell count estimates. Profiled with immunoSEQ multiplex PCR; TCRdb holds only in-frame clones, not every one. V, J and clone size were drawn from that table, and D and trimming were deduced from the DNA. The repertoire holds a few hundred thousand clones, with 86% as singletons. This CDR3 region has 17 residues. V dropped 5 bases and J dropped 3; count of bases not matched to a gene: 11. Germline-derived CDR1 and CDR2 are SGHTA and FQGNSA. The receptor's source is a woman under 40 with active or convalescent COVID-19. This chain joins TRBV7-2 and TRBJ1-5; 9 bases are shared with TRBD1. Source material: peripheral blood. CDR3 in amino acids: CASSVPQGAFPNQPQHF. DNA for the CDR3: TGTGCCAGCAGCGTACCACAGGGGGCATTTCCCAATCAGCCCCAGCATTTT. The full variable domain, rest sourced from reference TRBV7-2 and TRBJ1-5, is GAGVSQSPSNKVTEKGKDVELRCDPISGHTALYWYRQSLGQGLEFLIYFQGNSAPDKSGLPSDRFSAERTGGSVSTLTIQRTQQEDSAVYLCASSVPQGAFPNQPQHFGDGTRLSIL.